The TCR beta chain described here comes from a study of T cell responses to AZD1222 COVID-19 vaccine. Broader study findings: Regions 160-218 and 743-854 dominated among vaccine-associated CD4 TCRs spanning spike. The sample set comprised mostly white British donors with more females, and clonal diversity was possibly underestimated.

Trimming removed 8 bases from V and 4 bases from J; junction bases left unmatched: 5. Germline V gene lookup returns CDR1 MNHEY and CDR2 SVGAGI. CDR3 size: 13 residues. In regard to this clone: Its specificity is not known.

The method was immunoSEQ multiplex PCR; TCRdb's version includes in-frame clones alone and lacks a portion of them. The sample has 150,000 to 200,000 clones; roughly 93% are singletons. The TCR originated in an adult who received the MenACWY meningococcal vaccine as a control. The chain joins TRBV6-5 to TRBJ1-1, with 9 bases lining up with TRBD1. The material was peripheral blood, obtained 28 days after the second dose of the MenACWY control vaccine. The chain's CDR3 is CASPGQGTTEAFF. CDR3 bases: TGTGCCAGCCCCGGACAGGGGACCACTGAAGCTTTCTTT.